A single sample gave rise to the 29 T cell receptor beta chains below, sequenced in a study of T cells in localized non-small cell lung cancer. Sequencing used immunoSEQ multiplex PCR; TCRdb keeps in-frame clones, though not all of them. The data hold around 1,900 clones, with roughly 22% observed a single time. The starting material was lung tumor tissue, obtained before any cancer treatment. Receptors were obtained from a male donor older than 55 with stage II lung adenocarcinoma.

The chain recombines TRBV18 with TRBJ1-5; TRBD1 matches 7 bases. Losses at the gene ends were 4 bases for V and 2 bases for J; bases not matched to a gene: 2. This CDR3 has 14 amino acids. Per the germline V gene, CDR1 is KGHSH and CDR2 is LQKENI. CDR3 amino acids: CASSHGQGNQPQHF. The CDR3 DNA reads as TGTGCCAGCTCACACGGACAGGGCAATCAGCCCCAGCATTTT.

Only a few counts were recorded for this clone. The chain is built from TRBV9 and TRBJ2-1; D uncertain. Germline CDR1 and CDR2: SGDLS and YYNGEE. V lost 3 bases and J 5 bases, leaving 12 bases between the germline ends. CDR3 length: 14 amino acids. The CDR3 spells CASSDPLGNNEQFF. The CDR3 region has the DNA TGTGCCAGCAGCGACCCCCTGGGTAACAATGAGCAGTTCTTC.

This chain connects TRBV19 to TRBJ2-7, with 10 bases that match TRBD2. The CDR3 is 15 residues long. Germline lookup yields CDR1 LNHDA and CDR2 SQIVND (reference sequence). The V segment lost 4 bases and the J segment 3 bases; nucleotides outside the gene matches: 6. CDR3 loop: CASSKPGTSVYEQYF. CDR3 bases: TGTGCCAGTAGTAAACCCGGGACTAGCGTCTACGAGCAGTACTTC.

CDR3 nucleotides: TGTGCCAGCAGTGAACGGCAGCCGCCCTACAATGAGCAGTTCTTC. As protein: CASSERQPPYNEQFF. The chain recombines TRBV9 with TRBJ2-1; D remains unclear. Germline CDR1 and CDR2: SGDLS and YYNGEE. Trimming removed 5 bases from V and 2 bases from J, with 14 bases in between. CDR3 length: 15 amino acids.

This clone has a handful of counts. The chain combines TRBV11-3 with TRBJ2-1, with TRBD1 matching over 7 bases. V lost 4 bases and J lost 1; bases outside the gene matches: 7. Germline values: CDR1 SGHNT, CDR2 YENEEA. There are 16 residues in the CDR3. The CDR3 region has the DNA TGTGCCAGCAGCTCCAGGGGGTTGGGGTCCTACAATGAGCAGTTCTTC. This codes for CASSSRGLGSYNEQFF.

V and J are TRBV9 and TRBJ2-2, with D possibly TRBD1 on 5 matching bases. The CDR3 runs to 13 residues. Germline V gives CDR1 SGDLS, CDR2 YYNGEE. Trimming stripped 0 bases from V and 9 bases from J, with 9 bases between. This CDR3 is CASSVEKGRELFF. DNA of the CDR3: TGTGCCAGCAGCGTAGAGAAGGGGCGGGAGCTGTTTTTT.

This clone is medium-sized. CDR3 sequence reads: CASSWRAGGPEEQYF. Written as DNA, the CDR3 is TGTGCCAGCAGCTGGAGAGCGGGGGGGCCAGAAGAGCAGTACTTC. The chain couples TRBV11-3 to TRBJ2-7; 10 positions agree with TRBD2. The CDR3 covers 15 residues. In germline, CDR1 is SGHNT, CDR2 YENEEA. Germline trimming cut 4 bases from V and 7 bases from J; bases unmatched to any gene: 10.

This clone is labeled medium-sized. This chain connects TRBV12-2 to TRBJ2-7; the listed D gene, TRBD2, was not tested against the DNA. TRBV12-2 is shown as a pseudogene. The CDR3 contains 17 residues. CDR3 in DNA: TGTGCCACGGCGGGGGGACTAGCGGGAGGCAACGCCTACGAGCAGTACTTC. Amino acid sequence: CATAGGLAGGNAYEQYF.

A few counts support this clone. The rearrangement uses TRBV9 and TRBJ1-2, with a tentative D call TRBD1 (5 bases). The CDR3 is made up of 14 amino acids. Per the germline V gene, CDR1 is SGDLS and CDR2 is YYNGEE. Trimming left V 0 bases short and J 3 bases short, with 9 bases between. CDR3 sequence: CASSVAGRDYGYTF. DNA for the CDR3: TGTGCCAGCAGCGTAGCCGGCAGGGACTATGGCTACACCTTC. Supplemented by reference TRBV9 and TRBJ1-2, the full variable domain reads DSGVTQTPKHLITATGQRVTLRCSPRSGDLSVYWYQQSLDQGLQFLIQYYNGEERAKGNILERFSAQQFPDLHSELNLSSLELGDSALYFCASSVAGRDYGYTFGSGTRLTVV.

V is TRBV29-1 and J is TRBJ1-2; 8 nucleotides align to TRBD1. Germline CDR1 SQVTM, CDR2 ANQGSEA. With V trimmed by 3 bases and J by 2 bases, 11 bases remained unmatched. The CDR3 extends over 16 amino acids. CDR3 DNA: TGCAGCGTTGAGGGCTTGGCAGGGGGCGCAAACTATGGCTACACCTTC. This translates into CSVEGLAGGANYGYTF.

This clone is medium-sized (0.01 to 0.1%) by share. The rearrangement links TRBV6-8 to TRBJ1-4, with TRBD1 identical over 9 bases. Germline CDR1 reads MNHGY; CDR2 reads SAAAGT. The length of the CDR3 is 15 residues. V dropped 10 bases and J dropped 3; count of bases not matched to a gene: 9. In nucleotides, the CDR3 is TGTGCCATTAAGCCGGGACAGGGCGCTAATGAAAAACTGTTTTTT. Amino acid sequence: CAIKPGQGANEKLFF.

This clone is medium-sized by share. This chain joins TRBV11-3 and TRBJ2-2; 8 bases line up with TRBD1. Unmatched junction bases numbered 5, after V lost 5 bases and J lost 6 bases. The CDR3 is 14 residues long. From germline, CDR1 is SGHNT and CDR2 YENEEA. CDR3 sequence (DNA): TGTGCCAGCAGCCCCGGGACAGGTTCCGGGGAGCTGTTTTTT. It codes for CASSPGTGSGELFF.

The CDR3 region is CAWSSLAGVVNEQFF. CDR3 coding DNA: TGTGCCTGGAGCTCACTAGCGGGAGTGGTCAATGAGCAGTTCTTC. The chain has TRBV30 and TRBJ2-1; 11 bases line up with TRBD2. CDR3 length: 15 residues. Germline CDR1 GTSNPN, CDR2 SVGIG (reference sequence). V shed 3 bases and J 6 bases; nucleotides not matched to a gene: 7.

Only a few counts were recorded for this clone. The junction and the germline gene differ at one end; a read error may be behind it. The CDR3 region is CASTLLGGANEQYF. The CDR3 coding sequence is TGTGCCAGCACCTTACTTGGGGGGGCCAACGAGCAGTACTTC. V gene TRBV11-3 combines with J gene TRBJ2-7, with a tentative D call TRBD2 (7 bases). Looked up from germline, CDR1 is SGHNT and CDR2 is YENEEA. This CDR3 comprises 14 residues.

This clone is medium-sized by share. The chain employs TRBV11-3 and TRBJ2-5; the D gene is possibly TRBD1 (6 bases). The CDR3 is 15 amino acids. The V and J ends lost 2 bases and 2 bases respectively, with 12 bases between them. The germline V gene has CDR1 SGHNT and CDR2 YENEEA. The CDR3 coding sequence is TGTGCCAGCAGCTTACAGAGGACAGAACAAGAGACCCAGTACTTC. It translates to CASSLQRTEQETQYF.

This clone is termed medium-sized. This chain connects TRBV12-2 to TRBJ2-7; the D call of TRBD1 is as the table states it, not checked on the DNA. TRBV12-2 is tagged as a pseudogene. This CDR3 comprises 14 residues. The CDR3 coding sequence is TGTGCAAGTCGCTCAGACAGGCTACCCTACGAGCAGTACTTC. It specifies CASRSDRLPYEQYF.

The chain's CDR3 is CASSLINAGGGQSTQYF. The CDR3 DNA follows: TGTGCCAGCAGCTTAATTAACGCGGGAGGGGGTCAGTCGACGCAGTATTTT. V usage is TRBV7-6 and J usage is TRBJ2-3; TRBD2 agrees at 9 bases. The CDR3 sequence is 17 residues long. V trimming: 2 bases; J trimming: 9 bases; junction bases outside the gene matches: 15. Germline V gene data show CDR1 as SGHVS and CDR2 as FNYEAQ.

This clone has more than one count but fewer than ten. The chain is built from TRBV7-5 and TRBJ2-1; the D call in the table, TRBD2, was not verified against the DNA. TRBV7-5 is a pseudogene segment. The CDR3 sequence is 14 residues long. CDR3 in DNA: TGTGCCAGCAGCTTCGGGGGGGCCATAATCGAGCAGTTCTTC. Its translation: CASSFGGAIIEQFF.

This clone was counted between two and nine times. The chain uses TRBV9 and TRBJ1-3; D not resolved. Trimming took 8 bases from V and 0 from J, leaving 18 bases between them. Per germline, CDR1 SGDLS and CDR2 YYNGEE. This CDR3 contains 16 residues. The CDR3 protein is CARGEAASDSGNTIYF. In DNA, the CDR3 is TGTGCCAGAGGAGAGGCGGCCTCAGACTCTGGAAACACCATATATTTT.

This chain links TRBV5-1 with TRBJ2-3; perhaps D is TRBD1 or TRBD2 (5 bases each). Per the germline V gene, CDR1 is SGHRS and CDR2 is YFSETQ. The CDR3 spans 14 residues. Trimming pared 0 bases from V and 8 bases from J, leaving 13 bases between. This CDR3 reads CASSLADGAGTQYF. The CDR3 bases are TGCGCCAGCAGCTTGGCCGACGGGGCCGGTACGCAGTATTTT. Complete variable domain (other parts from reference TRBV5-1 and TRBJ2-3): KAGVTQTPRYLIKTRGQQVTLSCSPISGHRSVSWYQQTPGQGLQFLFEYFSETQRNKGNFPGRFSGRQFSNSRSEMNVSTLELGDSALYLCASSLADGAGTQYFGPGTRLTVL.

This clone has more than one count but fewer than ten. The CDR3 nucleotides are TGTGCCAGCAGCATCCGACTAGCGGGAGGCATTTTAGATACGCAGTATTTT. Encoded protein: CASSIRLAGGILDTQYF. The rearrangement links TRBV11-3 to TRBJ2-3, with TRBD2 matching 13 bases. V was clipped by 5 bases and J by 5 bases; unmatched bases: 10. The CDR3 covers 17 residues. Germline values: CDR1 SGHNT, CDR2 YENEEA.

V and J are TRBV6-8 and TRBJ2-1, with D unclear. CDR1 and CDR2 from the germline V gene are MNHGY and SAAAGT. V was clipped by 1 base and J by 0 bases, with 13 bases between them. This CDR3 spans 17 amino acids. The CDR3 sequence is CASSYWSWESSYNEQFF. CDR3 in DNA: TGTGCCAGCAGTTACTGGTCGTGGGAAAGCTCCTACAATGAGCAGTTCTTC.

DNA of the CDR3: TGTGCCAGCAGTGAACTAGCGGGAGGGGGGGTTTACAATGAGCAGTTCTTC. The encoded protein is CASSELAGGGVYNEQFF. The chain is built from TRBV25-1 and TRBJ2-1, with 12 bases fitting TRBD2. After removal of 2 bases from V and 4 bases from J, the junction contained 6 bases not matched to a gene. CDR1 is MGHDK and CDR2 is SYGVNS in the germline V gene. The CDR3 runs to 17 residues.

This clone was seen a few times. The chain joins TRBV10-2 to TRBJ1-4; tentative D call: TRBD1 (5 bases). The CDR3 length is 21 residues. V lost 0 bases to trimming and J lost 0 bases, with 23 bases between them. Germline CDR1 is WSHSY and CDR2 is SAAADI. This CDR3 is CASSESRAGTGNRATNEKLFF. The CDR3 DNA sequence: TGCGCCAGCAGTGAGTCCCGCGCTGGGACGGGCAACCGAGCAACTAATGAAAAACTGTTTTTT.

The chain has TRBV29-1 and TRBJ2-1, with 14 nucleotides matching TRBD2. J lost 10 bases, V lost 7 bases, and 12 bases had no gene match. The CDR3 has 15 amino acids. Looked up from germline, CDR1 is SQVTM and CDR2 is ANQGSEA. The CDR3 DNA follows: TGCAGCGCCATCACCGGGACTAGCGGGGGCGGGGAGCAGTTCTTC. Its protein product is CSAITGTSGGGEQFF.

This clone was counted between two and nine times. The genes are TRBV11-3 and TRBJ2-2, with D perhaps matching TRBD2 (6 bases). V was clipped by 5 bases and J by 1 base, with 11 bases between them. Per the germline V gene, CDR1 is SGHNT and CDR2 is YENEEA. This CDR3 has 15 residues. The CDR3 DNA reads as TGTGCCAGCAGCCCCTCGACTAGGAACACCGGGGAGCTGTTTTTT. Its protein product is CASSPSTRNTGELFF. Using reference TRBV11-3 and TRBJ2-2 for the parts outside the CDR3, the full variable domain is EAGVVQSPRYKIIEKKQPVAFWCNPISGHNTLYWYLQNLGQGPELLIRYENEEAVDDSQLPKDRFSAERLKGVDSTLKIQPAELGDSAVYLCASSPSTRNTGELFFGEGSRLTVL.

This clone was seen a few times. The rearrangement links TRBV6-8 to TRBJ1-2; tentatively, D is TRBD1 (5 bases). The CDR3 is 13 residues long. Trimming left V 2 bases short and J 5 bases short, with 9 bases between. Germline CDR1 reads MNHGY; CDR2 reads SAAAGT. CDR3 sequence (DNA): TGTGCCAGCAGTTACCGGCAGGGATATGGCTACACCTTC. Translation: CASSYRQGYGYTF.

The V call is TRBV6-8, the J call TRBJ2-2; TRBD2 matches 11 bases. J gave up 7 bases and V 0 bases, and 10 bases lay outside the gene matches. Germline V lookup: CDR1 MNHGY, CDR2 SAAAGT. This CDR3 has 18 residues. CDR3 nucleotide sequence: TGTGCCAGCAGTTACTCGAGTAGTAGCGGGGGGGCATACGGGGAGCTGTTTTTT. The encoded protein is CASSYSSSSGGAYGELFF.

This clone is judged large. This chain joins TRBV6-8 and TRBJ1-4; unclear D gene. There are 15 residues in the CDR3. Germline CDR1 MNHGY, CDR2 SAAAGT. Trimming removed 6 bases from V and 0 bases from J, with 11 bases in between. The CDR3 bases are TGTGCCAGCAGGGCGGTGGGGACAACTAATGAAAAACTGTTTTTT. It codes for CASRAVGTTNEKLFF.